This TCR beta chain was sequenced during a study of control samples from healthy donors and cancer patients. The V and J ends lost 4 bases and 0 bases, in that order; junction bases with no gene match: 9. This CDR3 spans 15 amino acids. Germline V gene sequence: CDR1 SQVTM, CDR2 ANQGSEA. Clones were sequenced by immunoSEQ multiplex PCR, and TCRdb holds only the in-frame ones, with some missing. The sample includes some 140,000 clones, more than 90% of them seen just once. The chain uses TRBV29-1 and TRBJ2-7; 7 positions match TRBD1. The sequence came from a man aged 25-45 years in good health. The sequenced material came from blood. The CDR3 DNA reads TGCAGCGTTGTATGGGACCGGGACAGCTCCTACGAGCAGTACTTC. It specifies CSVVWDRDSSYEQYF.